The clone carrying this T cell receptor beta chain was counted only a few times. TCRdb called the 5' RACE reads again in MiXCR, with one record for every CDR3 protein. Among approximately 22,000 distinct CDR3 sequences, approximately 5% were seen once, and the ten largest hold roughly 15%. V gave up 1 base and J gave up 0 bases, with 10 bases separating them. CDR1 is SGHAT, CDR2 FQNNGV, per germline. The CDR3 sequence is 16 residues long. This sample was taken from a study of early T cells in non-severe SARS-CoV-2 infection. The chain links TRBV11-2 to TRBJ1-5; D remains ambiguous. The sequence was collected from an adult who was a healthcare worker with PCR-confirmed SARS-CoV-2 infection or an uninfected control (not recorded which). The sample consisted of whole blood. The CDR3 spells CASSLVARSSNQPQHF. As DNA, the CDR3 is TGTGCCAGCAGCTTAGTCGCCAGGTCTAGCAATCAGCCCCAGCATTTT.